This TCR beta chain is from a study of cytomegalovirus exposure and HLA in healthy donors. A multiplex PCR was run with 60 Vbeta primers and 13 Jbeta primers. Repertoires were generated with immunoSEQ multiplex PCR, while TCRdb's copy carries only in-frame clones and drops some. The sample contains around 100,000 clones, 74% of which appear only once. The V gene's germline CDR1 is MGHRA and CDR2 YSYEKL. The V segment lost 4 bases and the J segment 2 bases; nucleotides outside the gene matches: 11. This CDR3 is 17 amino acids long. The TCR sequence derives from a man between 45 and 60 years old in good health and CMV-seropositive. The sequenced material came from PBMCs. This chain uses TRBV4-1 with TRBJ1-3; TRBD1 matches at 7 bases. For the CDR3, the DNA is TGCGCCAGCAGCCGCCAATTCAGACAGGGAGCTGGAAACACCATATATTTT. It specifies CASSRQFRQGAGNTIYF.